Included here is one T cell receptor (beta chain) sequence, with context. The data stem from a study of blood T cell repertoires in COVID-19. Study as a whole: The origin of the acute and convalescent COVID-19 samples was the United States, Italy and Spain. The cDNA or gDNA used as material had been derived from T cells, B-cell-depleted T cells, or PBMCs.

In the authors' workflow: It was from reference gene primer amplification that nucleated cell counts were estimated. The method was immunoSEQ multiplex PCR; TCRdb's version includes in-frame clones alone and lacks a portion of them. That table is the source of V, J and clone size, and D and trimming were worked out from the DNA. The data contain about 120,000 clones, roughly 87% of them seen just once; the ten biggest clones take up about a tenth. The CDR3 has 16 residues. The junction had 6 bases not matched to a gene; V was cut back by 1 base and J by 2 bases. Germline lookup yields CDR1 LGHDT and CDR2 YNNKEL (reference sequence).

The chain recombines TRBV3-1 (or the pseudogene TRBV3-2) with TRBJ2-5, with TRBD2 matching 8 bases. This TCR came from a man older than 75 with acute or convalescent COVID-19. Sequencing was done on a sample of peripheral blood. The CDR3 here is CASSQGYGGGQETQYF. CDR3 nucleotide sequence: TGTGCCAGCAGCCAAGGGTACGGCGGGGGGCAAGAGACCCAGTACTTC.